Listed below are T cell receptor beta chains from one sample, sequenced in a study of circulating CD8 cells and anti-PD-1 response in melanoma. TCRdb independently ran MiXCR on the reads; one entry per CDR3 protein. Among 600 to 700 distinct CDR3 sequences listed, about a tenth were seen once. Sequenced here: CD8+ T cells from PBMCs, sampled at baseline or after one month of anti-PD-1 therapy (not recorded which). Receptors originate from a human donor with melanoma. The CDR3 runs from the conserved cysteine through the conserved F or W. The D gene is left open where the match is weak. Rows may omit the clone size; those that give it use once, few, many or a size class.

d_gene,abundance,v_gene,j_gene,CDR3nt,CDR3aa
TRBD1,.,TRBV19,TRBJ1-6,TGTGCCAGTAGCCTAGGGACAGTATATAATTCACCCCTCCACTTT,CASSLGTVYNSPLHF
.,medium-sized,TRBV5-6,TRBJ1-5,TGTGCCAGCAGCCCCTCAAGCGGAAATCAGCCCCAGCATTTT,CASSPSSGNQPQHF
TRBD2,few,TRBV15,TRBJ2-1,TGTGCCACCAGCTTCCTGGCGGGGGACTACAATGAGCAGTTCTTC,CATSFLAGDYNEQFF
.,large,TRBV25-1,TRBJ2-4,TGTGCCACCTTCTACAAAAACATTCAGTACTTC,CATFYKNIQYF
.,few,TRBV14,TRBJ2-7,TGTGCCAGCAGCCAAGATCTAGCAGGGCACGCCTACGAGCAGTACTTC,CASSQDLAGHAYEQYF
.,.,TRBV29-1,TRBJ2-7,TGCAGCGTTGTTTCTTCTTGGACAGACAACTACGAGCAGTACTTC,CSVVSSWTDNYEQYF
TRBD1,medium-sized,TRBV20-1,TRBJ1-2,TGCAGTGCTAGGGAGCAGGGGGCTCTCCCCTATGGCTACACCTTC,CSAREQGALPYGYTF
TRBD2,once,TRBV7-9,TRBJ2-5,TGTGCCAGCAGCCCCCGGACTAGCGGGGGAAATCAAGAGACCCAGAACTTC,CASSPRTSGGNQETQNF
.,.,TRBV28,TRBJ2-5,TGTGCCAGCAGTGAACACCAAGAGACCCAGTACTTC,CASSEHQETQYF
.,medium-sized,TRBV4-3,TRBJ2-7,TGCGCCAGCAGCCAGGGGGTTGATGGGTCCTACGAGCAGTACTTC,CASSQGVDGSYEQYF
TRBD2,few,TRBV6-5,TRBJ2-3,TGTGCCAGCAGTGACGGACTAGCGGGGGGGACAGATACGCAGTATTTT,CASSDGLAGGTDTQYF
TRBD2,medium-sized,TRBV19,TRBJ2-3,TGTGCCAGTAGTCCTACTAGCGGGGGAGTGGATACGCAGTATTTT,CASSPTSGGVDTQYF